The present entry profiles one TCR beta chain with its context. This clone showed up just once. It has no known antigen specificity. Base qualities are not at hand, and no much larger clone is one base apart. TCRbeta CDR3 regions were amplified from genomic DNA by means of the immunoSEQ Assay, a bias-controlled multiplex PCR. As for how the authors treated the data: Nucleated cell counts per sample were estimated from amplification of reference gene primers within the assay. Sequence reads were collapsed and filtered to measure the absolute abundance of every unique TCRbeta CDR3 rearrangement. For each sample, productive Simpson clonality was calculated by taking the square root of Simpson's diversity index across productive rearrangements. Held by TCRdb, this immuneACCESS table contains in-frame sequences only and omits some clones. Under half of the omission traces to an unresolved V gene where checked; the cause of the rest is unknown. The V and J calls and clone size come from that table; D and trimming were worked out from the DNA. The sample has 110,000 to 150,000 clones on record, 75% to 90% of them singletons. Of the sample, roughly 1.6% is held by the ten largest clones.

Whole blood was collected in K2EDTA tubes by collaborating institutions according to the institutions' own protocols. For TCRbeta analysis, collaborators shipped samples as frozen whole blood, isolated PBMCs, or DNA extracted from either of those sample types. These data are taken from a study of blood T cell repertoires in COVID-19 (dated by TCRdb to the early 2020s). Study-level background: The collaborator samples originated in the United States, Italy and Spain and spanned the acute and convalescent phases of COVID-19. Samples came from the ongoing ImmuneRACE study (first 160 participants) plus 1,254 subjects from 6 global collaborators. Deeply sampled blood TCRbeta repertoires from subjects exposed to, actively infected with, or recovered from COVID-19 were included in the dataset. The repertoires were made available in a free public database intended to serve as a resource for research on the immune response to SARS-CoV-2. Where available, HLA class I and class II types were obtained from metadata supplied by the sample provider rather than from assay-based typing. The sample metadata nearly always contained a de-identified subject ID, COVID-19 status, age in years and sex. The prospective study material was composed of cDNA or gDNA derived from T cells, B-cell-depleted T cells, or PBMCs.

Study-wide findings and limitations: How much clinical and demographic metadata was included differed by source and by participant, and the metadata was provided uncurated.

The TCR originated in a woman between 50 and 59 years old with acute or convalescent COVID-19. Sequencing was carried out using peripheral blood.

The encoded CDR3 is CASSSVSSYNSPLHF. The DNA reads TGTGCCAGCAGTTCTGTGAGCTCCTATAATTCACCCCTCCACTTT. The chain links TRBV6-5 with TRBJ1-6, with the identity of the D gene unclear. The germline V gene yields MNHEY for CDR1 and SVGAGI for CDR2. The CDR3 covers 15 residues, taking in both the cysteine and the phenylalanine. Just CDR3 DNA is preserved here, 45 bases in frame from base 1. V loses 4 bases of germline sequence and J loses 0 bases, and the interval between the two ends is 7 bases.